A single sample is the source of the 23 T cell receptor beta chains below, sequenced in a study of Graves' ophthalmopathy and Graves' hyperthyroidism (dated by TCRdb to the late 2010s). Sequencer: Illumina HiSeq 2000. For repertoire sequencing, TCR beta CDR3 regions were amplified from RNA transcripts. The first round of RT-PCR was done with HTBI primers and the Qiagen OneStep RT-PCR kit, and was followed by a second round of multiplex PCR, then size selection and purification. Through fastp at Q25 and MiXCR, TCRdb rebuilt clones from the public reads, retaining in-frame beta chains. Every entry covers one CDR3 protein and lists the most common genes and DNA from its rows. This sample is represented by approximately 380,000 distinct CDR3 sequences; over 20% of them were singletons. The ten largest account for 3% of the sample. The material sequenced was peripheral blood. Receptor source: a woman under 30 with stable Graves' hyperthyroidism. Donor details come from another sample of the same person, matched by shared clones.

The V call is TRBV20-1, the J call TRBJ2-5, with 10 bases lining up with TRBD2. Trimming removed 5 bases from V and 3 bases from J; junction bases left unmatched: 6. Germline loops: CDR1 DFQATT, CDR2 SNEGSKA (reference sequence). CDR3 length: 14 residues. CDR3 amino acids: CSALVLAGEETQYF. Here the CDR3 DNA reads TGCAGTGCTCTCGTCCTAGCGGGGGAAGAGACCCAGTACTTC.

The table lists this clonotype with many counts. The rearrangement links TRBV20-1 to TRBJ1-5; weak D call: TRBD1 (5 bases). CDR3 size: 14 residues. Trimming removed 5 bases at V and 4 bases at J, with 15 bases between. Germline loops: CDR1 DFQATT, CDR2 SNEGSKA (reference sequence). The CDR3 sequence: CSAQRSAGNQPQHF. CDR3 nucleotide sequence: TGCAGTGCTCAGAGGTCGGCAGGGAATCAGCCCCAGCATTTT.

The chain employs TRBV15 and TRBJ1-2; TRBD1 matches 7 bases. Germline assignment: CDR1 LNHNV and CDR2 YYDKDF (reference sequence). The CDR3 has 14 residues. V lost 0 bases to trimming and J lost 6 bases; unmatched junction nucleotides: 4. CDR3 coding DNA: TGTGCCACCAGCAGAGAACGCAGGGGGGATGGCTACACCTTC. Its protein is CATSRERRGDGYTF.

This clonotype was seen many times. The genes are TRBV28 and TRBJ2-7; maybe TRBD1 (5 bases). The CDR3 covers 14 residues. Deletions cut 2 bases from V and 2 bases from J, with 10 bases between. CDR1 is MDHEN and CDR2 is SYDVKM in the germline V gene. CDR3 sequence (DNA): TGTGCCAGCAGTTTAGATCAGGGAACCTACGAGCAGTACTTC. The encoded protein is CASSLDQGTYEQYF.

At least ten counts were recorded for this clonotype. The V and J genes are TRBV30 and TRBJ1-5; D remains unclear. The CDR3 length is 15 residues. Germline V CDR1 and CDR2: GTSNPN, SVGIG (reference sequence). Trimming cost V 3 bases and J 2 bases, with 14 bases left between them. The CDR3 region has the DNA TGTGCCTGGAGCCCGGACTTCTTGGGCAATCAGCCCCAGCATTTT. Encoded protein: CAWSPDFLGNQPQHF.

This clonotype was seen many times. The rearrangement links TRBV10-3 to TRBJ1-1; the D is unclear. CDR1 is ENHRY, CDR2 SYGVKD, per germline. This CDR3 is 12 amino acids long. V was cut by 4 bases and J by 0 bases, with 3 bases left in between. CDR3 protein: CAISGMNTEAFF. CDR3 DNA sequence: TGTGCCATCAGTGGAATGAACACTGAAGCTTTCTTT.

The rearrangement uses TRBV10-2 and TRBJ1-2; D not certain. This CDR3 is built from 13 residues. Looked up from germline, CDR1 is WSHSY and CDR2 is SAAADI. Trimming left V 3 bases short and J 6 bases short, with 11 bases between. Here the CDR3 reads CASSDGGYDGYTF. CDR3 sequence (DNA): TGCGCCAGCAGTGATGGAGGGTACGATGGCTACACCTTC.

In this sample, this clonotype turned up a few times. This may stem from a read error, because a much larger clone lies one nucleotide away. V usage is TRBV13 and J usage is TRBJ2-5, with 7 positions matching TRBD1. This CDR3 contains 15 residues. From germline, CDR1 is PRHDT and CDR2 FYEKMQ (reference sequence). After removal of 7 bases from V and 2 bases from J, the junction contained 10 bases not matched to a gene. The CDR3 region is CASNNRGREQETQYF. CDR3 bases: TGTGCCAGCAATAACAGGGGTCGAGAACAAGAGACCCAGTACTTC. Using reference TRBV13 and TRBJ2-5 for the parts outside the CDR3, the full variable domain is AAGVIQSPRHLIKEKRETATLKCYPIPRHDTVYWYQQGPGQDPQFLISFYEKMQSDKGSIPDRFSAQQFSDYHSELNMSSLELGDSALYFCASNNRGREQETQYFGPGTRLLVL.

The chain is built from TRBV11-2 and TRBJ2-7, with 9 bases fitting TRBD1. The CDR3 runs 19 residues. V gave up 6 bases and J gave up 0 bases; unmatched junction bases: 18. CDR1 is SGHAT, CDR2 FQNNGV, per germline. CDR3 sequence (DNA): TGTGCCAGCAGACCACTCCGGGACAGGGAAGGTTTTAGCTCCTACGAGCAGTACTTC. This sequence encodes CASRPLRDREGFSSYEQYF.

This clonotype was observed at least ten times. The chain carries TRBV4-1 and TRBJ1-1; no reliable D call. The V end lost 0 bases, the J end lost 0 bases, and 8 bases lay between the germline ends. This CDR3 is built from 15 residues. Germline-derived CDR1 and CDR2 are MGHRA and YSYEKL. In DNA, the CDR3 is TGCGCCAGCAGCCAAGATAGGGAAGTGAACACTGAAGCTTTCTTT. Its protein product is CASSQDREVNTEAFF.

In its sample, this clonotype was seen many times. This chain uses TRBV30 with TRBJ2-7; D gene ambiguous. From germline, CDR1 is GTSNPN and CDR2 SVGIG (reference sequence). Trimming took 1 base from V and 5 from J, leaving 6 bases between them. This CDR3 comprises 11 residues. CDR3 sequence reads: CAWSGYHEQYF. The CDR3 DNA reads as TGTGCCTGGAGTGGCTACCACGAGCAGTACTTC.

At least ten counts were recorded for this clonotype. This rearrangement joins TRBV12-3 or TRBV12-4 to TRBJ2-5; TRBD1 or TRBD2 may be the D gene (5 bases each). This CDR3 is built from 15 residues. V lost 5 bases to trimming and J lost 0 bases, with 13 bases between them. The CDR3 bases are TGTGCCAGCAGTCCCTTGAGGGGACACCAAGAGACCCAGTACTTC. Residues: CASSPLRGHQETQYF.

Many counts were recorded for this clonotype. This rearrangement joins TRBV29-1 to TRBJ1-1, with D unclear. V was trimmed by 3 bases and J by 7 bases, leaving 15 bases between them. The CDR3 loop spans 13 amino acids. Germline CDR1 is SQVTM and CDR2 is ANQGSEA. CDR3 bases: TGCAGCGTTGAGGCCAGCCTGAACGGTGAAGCTTTCTTT. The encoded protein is CSVEASLNGEAFF.

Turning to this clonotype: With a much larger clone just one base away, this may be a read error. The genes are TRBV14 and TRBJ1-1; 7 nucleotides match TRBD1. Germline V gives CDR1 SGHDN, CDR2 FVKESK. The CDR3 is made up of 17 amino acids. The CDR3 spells CASSQGFHRGLYTEACF. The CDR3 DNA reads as TGTGCCAGCAGCCAAGGATTTCACAGGGGTCTGTACACTGAAGCTTGCTTT.

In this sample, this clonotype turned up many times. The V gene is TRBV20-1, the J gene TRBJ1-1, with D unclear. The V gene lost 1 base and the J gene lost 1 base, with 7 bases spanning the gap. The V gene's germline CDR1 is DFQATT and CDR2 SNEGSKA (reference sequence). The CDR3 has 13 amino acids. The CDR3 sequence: CSARVNRNTEAFF. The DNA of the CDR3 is TGCAGTGCTAGAGTTAACAGGAACACTGAAGCTTTCTTT.

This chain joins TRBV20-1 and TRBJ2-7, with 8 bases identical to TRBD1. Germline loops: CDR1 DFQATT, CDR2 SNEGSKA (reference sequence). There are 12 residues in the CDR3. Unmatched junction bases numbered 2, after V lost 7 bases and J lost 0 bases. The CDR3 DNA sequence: TGCAGTGTGGGACAGGACTCCTACGAGCAGTACTTC. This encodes CSVGQDSYEQYF.

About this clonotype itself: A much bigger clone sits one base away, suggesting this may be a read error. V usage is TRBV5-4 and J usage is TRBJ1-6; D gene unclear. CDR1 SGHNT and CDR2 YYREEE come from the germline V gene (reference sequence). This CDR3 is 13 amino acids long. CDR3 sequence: CVSRFSPYSPLHF. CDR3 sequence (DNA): TGTGTCAGCAGATTTTCGCCGTATTCACCCCTCCACTTT. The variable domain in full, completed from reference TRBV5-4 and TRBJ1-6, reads ETGVTQSPTHLIKTRGQQVTLRCSSQSGHNTVSWYQQALGQGPQFIFQYYREEENGRGNFPPRFSGLQFPNYSSELNVNALELDDSALYLCVSRFSPYSPLHFGNGTRLTVT.

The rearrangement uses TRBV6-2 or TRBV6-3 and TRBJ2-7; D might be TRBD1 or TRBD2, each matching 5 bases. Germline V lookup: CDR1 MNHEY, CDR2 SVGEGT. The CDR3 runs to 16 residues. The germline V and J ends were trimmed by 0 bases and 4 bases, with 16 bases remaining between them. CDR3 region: CASSYSLAGREYEQYF. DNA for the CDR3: TGTGCCAGCAGTTACTCCCTAGCCGGCAGGGAGTACGAGCAGTACTTC.

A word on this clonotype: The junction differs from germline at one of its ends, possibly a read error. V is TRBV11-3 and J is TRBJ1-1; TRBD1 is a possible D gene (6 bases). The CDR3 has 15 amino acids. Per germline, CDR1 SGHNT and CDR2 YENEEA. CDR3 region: CASSLQLGGDTEACF. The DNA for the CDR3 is TGTGCCAGCAGCTTACAATTAGGGGGGGACACTGAAGCTTGCTTT. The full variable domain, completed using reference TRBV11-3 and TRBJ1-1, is EAGVVQSPRYKIIEKKQPVAFWCNPISGHNTLYWYLQNLGQGPELLIRYENEEAVDDSQLPKDRFSAERLKGVDSTLKIQPAELGDSAVYLCASSLQLGGDTEACFGQGTRLTVV.

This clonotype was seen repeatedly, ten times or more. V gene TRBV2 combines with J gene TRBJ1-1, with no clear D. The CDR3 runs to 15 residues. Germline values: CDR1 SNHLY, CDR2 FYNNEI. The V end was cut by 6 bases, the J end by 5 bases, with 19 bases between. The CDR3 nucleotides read TGTGCCAGCAGCACGGACGTTCGACTGGGGACTGAAGCTTTCTTT. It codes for CASSTDVRLGTEAFF.

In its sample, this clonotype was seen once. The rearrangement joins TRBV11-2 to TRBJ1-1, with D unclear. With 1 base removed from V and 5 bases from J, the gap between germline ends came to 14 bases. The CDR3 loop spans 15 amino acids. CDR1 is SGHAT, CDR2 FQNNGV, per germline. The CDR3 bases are TGTGCCAGCAGCTTAGTAGTAGTGGGAGGGACTGAAGCTTTCTTT. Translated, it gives CASSLVVVGGTEAFF.

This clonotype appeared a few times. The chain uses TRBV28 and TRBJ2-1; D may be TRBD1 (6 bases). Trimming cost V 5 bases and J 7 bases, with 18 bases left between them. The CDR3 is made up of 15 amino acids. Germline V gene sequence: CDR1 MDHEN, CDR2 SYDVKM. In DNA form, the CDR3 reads TGTGCCAGCAGTCCCTTCGGGTACAGGGAAAATGAGCAGTTCTTC. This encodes CASSPFGYRENEQFF.

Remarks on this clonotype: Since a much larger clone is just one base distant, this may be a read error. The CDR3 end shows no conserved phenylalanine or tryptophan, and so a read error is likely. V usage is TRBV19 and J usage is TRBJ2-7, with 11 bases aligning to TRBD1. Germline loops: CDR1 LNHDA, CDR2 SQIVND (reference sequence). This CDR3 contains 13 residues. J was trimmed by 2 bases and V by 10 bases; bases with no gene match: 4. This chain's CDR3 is CATGDRGAYEQYY. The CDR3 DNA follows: TGTGCCACCGGGGACAGGGGGGCCTACGAGCAGTACTAC.